A single sample gave rise to the 29 T cell receptor beta chains below, sequenced in a study of shared clonotypes between healthy human individuals (dated by TCRdb to about 2020). Library method: the immunoSEQ multiplex PCR assay. Drawn from immuneACCESS, this table holds only the in-frame rearrangements with V and J called that TCRdb kept. Clones are partly lost; checked studies trace under half to an unresolved V gene and leave the rest unexplained. Counted in this sample were approximately 2.3 million clones; 80% to 95% of them appeared once. Roughly 0.36% of the sample goes to the ten largest clones. Sequenced input: naive CD4+ T cells from PBMCs. The sample's cell subset or site, from its label and the paper: CD45RA+ positively selected. These TCRs come from a man aged 18 to 30 in good health. Some clones in this sample may be carry-over from other donors' samples.

The chain employs TRBV7-2 and TRBJ2-5, with D perhaps matching TRBD1 or TRBD2 (5 bases each). Trimming cost V 3 bases and J 0 bases, with 20 bases left between them. This CDR3 region has 18 residues. Germline loops: CDR1 SGHTA, CDR2 FQGNSA. The CDR3 nucleotides are TGTGCCAGCAGCTTGGGGGATCTGGGAGCGCGGTACCAAGAGACCCAGTACTTC. This translates into CASSLGDLGARYQETQYF.

The chain joins TRBV5-1 to TRBJ2-5; maybe TRBD1 (6 bases). Germline V gives CDR1 SGHRS, CDR2 YFSETQ. This CDR3 has 14 residues. With 5 bases removed from V and 5 bases from J, the gap between germline ends came to 16 bases. In DNA form, the CDR3 reads TGCGCCAGCAGACCCCAGGGTGGGGGCGAGACCCAGTACTTC. The encoded protein is CASRPQGGGETQYF.

Concerning this clone itself: Its ends do not fully match the called genes, so a read error is possible. The chain recombines TRBV7-3 with TRBJ2-7, with TRBD1 matching 10 bases. The CDR3 is 13 residues long. From germline, CDR1 is SGHTA and CDR2 FQGTGA. The CDR3 sequence: CASSSGTGDYLHF. The CDR3 bases are TGTGCCAGCAGCTCCGGGACAGGGGACTACCTACACTTC.

The V call is TRBV11-2, the J call TRBJ1-1, with D possibly TRBD1 on 6 matching bases. This CDR3 is 14 amino acids long. Germline V gene sequence: CDR1 SGHAT, CDR2 FQNNGV. The V and J ends lost 5 bases and 0 bases respectively, with 10 bases between them. This chain's CDR3 is CASSQRTVNTEAFF. The CDR3 nucleotides are TGTGCCAGCAGCCAAAGGACAGTGAACACTGAAGCTTTCTTT.

This rearrangement joins TRBV2 to TRBJ1-1, with TRBD1 as a possible D gene (5 bases). The CDR3 loop spans 12 amino acids. Per germline, CDR1 SNHLY and CDR2 FYNNEI. Between the trimmed V and J ends, which lost 6 bases and 6 bases, there was a span of 11 bases. The CDR3 bases are TGTGCCAGCAGGCGCGAACAGGCTGAAGCTTTCTTT. It encodes CASRREQAEAFF.

The chain's CDR3 is CASSVTVGRHNTGELFF. The CDR3 nucleotides are TGTGCCAGCAGCGTAACGGTAGGCCGACATAACACCGGGGAGCTGTTTTTT. The genes are TRBV9 and TRBJ2-2; D uncertain. The CDR3 runs to 17 residues. V dropped 1 base and J dropped 2 bases, with 15 bases sitting between them. Germline-derived CDR1 and CDR2 are SGDLS and YYNGEE.

Concerning this clone: Other nucleotide sequences in the sample specify the same CDR3. The chain recombines TRBV19 with TRBJ2-2; 7 positions match TRBD1. Germline V lookup: CDR1 LNHDA, CDR2 SQIVND (reference sequence). The CDR3 runs 14 residues. J lost 0 bases, V lost 8 bases, and 3 bases had no gene match. CDR3 nucleotides: TGTGCCAGTTCCGGGACAGCGAACACCGGGGAGCTGTTTTTT. Its translation is CASSGTANTGELFF.

CDR3 in amino acids: CASSLEDGAQYF. The DNA for the CDR3 is TGTGCCAGCTCCCTCGAGGACGGGGCCCAGTATTTT. The gene calls are TRBV18 and TRBJ2-3; possibly TRBD1 or TRBD2 for D (5 bases each). CDR1 is KGHSH and CDR2 is LQKENI in the germline V gene. The V and J ends lost 6 bases and 12 bases respectively, with 16 bases between them. This CDR3 is built from 12 residues. Complete variable domain (other parts from reference TRBV18 and TRBJ2-3): NAGVMQNPRHLVRRRGQEARLRCSPMKGHSHVYWYRQLPEEGLKFMVYLQKENIIDESGMPKERFSAEFPKEGPSILRIQQVVRGDSAAYFCASSLEDGAQYFGPGTRLTVL.

This clone was seen a single time. V gene TRBV2 combines with J gene TRBJ1-6; unclear D gene. The CDR3 extends over 15 amino acids. Germline values: CDR1 SNHLY, CDR2 FYNNEI. The V gene lost 7 bases and the J gene lost 2 bases, with 12 bases spanning the gap. CDR3 loop: CASTYRDTYNSPLHF. CDR3 bases: TGTGCCAGCACTTACAGAGACACCTATAATTCACCCCTCCACTTT.

The chain recombines TRBV18 with TRBJ2-7, with D tentatively TRBD2 (6 bases). CDR1 and CDR2 from the germline V gene are KGHSH and LQKENI. The CDR3 consists of 14 residues. V dropped 3 bases and J dropped 5 bases, with 14 bases sitting between them. CDR3 coding DNA: TGTGCCAGCTCACCCTCGGCGGGGAAAGACGAGCAGTACTTC. Its protein product is CASSPSAGKDEQYF.

The chain joins TRBV5-6 to TRBJ1-1; the D gene is possibly TRBD1 (5 bases). This CDR3 spans 13 amino acids. V was cut by 4 bases and J by 4 bases, with 11 bases left in between. The germline V gene has CDR1 SGHDT and CDR2 YYEEEE. The CDR3 DNA reads TGTGCCAGCAGCCGCGACAGAACCACTGAAGCTTTCTTT. Protein: CASSRDRTTEAFF.

For this clone: The same CDR3 is also encoded by other DNA sequences in this sample. The genes are TRBV28 and TRBJ1-2, with D tentatively TRBD1 (6 bases). V lost 3 bases and J 3 bases, leaving 8 bases between the germline ends. There are 13 residues in the CDR3. Germline values: CDR1 MDHEN, CDR2 SYDVKM. CDR3 sequence: CASSLRTDYGYTF. The CDR3 DNA sequence: TGTGCCAGCAGTTTGCGGACAGACTATGGCTACACCTTC.

The V and J genes are TRBV9 and TRBJ1-4; D may be TRBD1 (6 bases). CDR1 and CDR2 (germline): SGDLS, YYNGEE. The CDR3 loop spans 15 amino acids. V was trimmed by 3 bases and J by 7 bases, leaving 16 bases between them. The CDR3 region has the DNA TGTGCCAGCAGCGCGGGGGCGGGCCGGGGTGAAAAACTGTTTTTT. It yields the protein CASSAGAGRGEKLFF.

The chain links TRBV4-3 to TRBJ2-7, with 8 bases that match TRBD2. The V gene's germline CDR1 is LGHNA and CDR2 YSLEER. Trimming at V came to 4 bases and at J to 3 bases, leaving 8 bases not matched to a gene. The CDR3 consists of 15 residues. CDR3 sequence: CASSRSGTEFYEQYF. CDR3 coding DNA: TGCGCCAGCAGCCGTAGCGGGACGGAGTTCTACGAGCAGTACTTC.

The chain uses TRBV7-3 and TRBJ1-2; the match to TRBD1 covers 8 bases. The CDR3 contains 13 residues. Trimming at V came to 4 bases and at J to 9 bases, leaving 7 bases not matched to a gene. The germline gives CDR1 SGHTA, CDR2 FQGTGA. The CDR3 DNA reads as TGTGCCAGCAGCTCCGACAGGGGAAGGAGCTACACCTTC. Translation gives CASSSDRGRSYTF.

The rearrangement uses TRBV5-6 and TRBJ2-7, with 9 bases matching TRBD1. V shed 4 bases and J 4 bases; nucleotides not matched to a gene: 15. Germline assignment: CDR1 SGHDT and CDR2 YYEEEE. There are 17 residues in the CDR3. The CDR3 protein is CASSPKPGQGDSYEQYF. The DNA for the CDR3 is TGTGCCAGCAGCCCTAAGCCGGGACAGGGTGATTCGTACGAGCAGTACTTC.

CDR3 sequence reads: CASSLSTGPSPTNGYTF. The DNA of the CDR3 is TGTGCCAGCAGTTTATCGACAGGGCCTTCACCCACGAATGGCTACACCTTC. V is TRBV28 and J is TRBJ1-2; 7 bases agree with TRBD1. Germline-derived CDR1 and CDR2 are MDHEN and SYDVKM. This CDR3 contains 17 residues. V trimming: 1 base; J trimming: 6 bases; junction bases outside the gene matches: 14.

CDR3 in DNA: TGTGCCTGGCAGAACACTGAAGCTTTCTTT. Its protein product is CAWQNTEAFF. The chain uses TRBV30 and TRBJ1-1; D is unclear. In germline, CDR1 is GTSNPN, CDR2 SVGIG (reference sequence). The ends were cut back, 5 bases at V and 1 base at J, with 2 bases in the middle. This CDR3 contains 10 residues.

The chain links TRBV4-1 to TRBJ2-5; no clear D. Germline CDR1 is MGHRA and CDR2 is YSYEKL. The V gene lost 1 base and the J gene lost 5 bases, with 11 bases spanning the gap. The length of the CDR3 is 14 residues. The CDR3, as DNA: TGCGCCAGCAGCCAAGCCGGGCCCTGGGAGACCCAGTACTTC. As protein: CASSQAGPWETQYF.

The V gene is TRBV21-1, the J gene TRBJ2-7; the table's D gene call, TRBD1, was not cross checked with the DNA. TRBV21-1 is described as a pseudogene. This CDR3 is built from 17 residues. CDR3 residues: CASSKSLVQGNSYEQYF. CDR3 coding DNA: TGTGCCAGCAGCAAATCGTTAGTCCAGGGTAACTCCTACGAGCAGTACTTC.

V usage is TRBV6-1 and J usage is TRBJ2-2; 7 bases agree with TRBD1. This CDR3 has 15 amino acids. V lost 8 bases to trimming and J lost 3 bases; unmatched junction nucleotides: 9. Germline lookup yields CDR1 MNHNS and CDR2 SASEGT. The CDR3 reads CASCSRTGHTGELFF. The CDR3 DNA is TGTGCCAGCTGTTCAAGGACAGGTCACACCGGGGAGCTGTTTTTT.

The genes are TRBV25-1 and TRBJ2-1; 8 bases agree with TRBD1. This CDR3 has 13 residues. V was pared by 3 bases and J by 7 bases, with 2 bases of the junction left unmatched. Germline-derived CDR1 and CDR2 are MGHDK and SYGVNS. DNA for the CDR3: TGTGCCAGCAGTGACGGACAGGGTAATGAGCAGTTCTTC. Protein sequence: CASSDGQGNEQFF.

The rearrangement links TRBV4-3 to TRBJ1-1; no clear D gene. This CDR3 is 15 amino acids long. V lost 0 bases and J lost 3, with 11 bases in between. Germline V gives CDR1 LGHNA, CDR2 YSLEER. The CDR3 bases are TGCGCCAGCAGCCAAGAGGTCCAGGCCCACACTGAAGCTTTCTTT. Amino acid sequence: CASSQEVQAHTEAFF.

The V call is TRBV7-6, the J call TRBJ2-3; 8 nucleotides align to TRBD2. CDR3 length: 18 amino acids. Germline V lookup: CDR1 SGHVS, CDR2 FNYEAQ. Trimming took 5 bases from V and 3 from J; bases not matched to a gene: 16. CDR3 bases: TGTGCCAGCAGCCACACGGGGGGGAGGATAGCGGGAACAGATACGCAGTATTTT. Translated, it gives CASSHTGGRIAGTDTQYF.

This clone was counted a few times. V and J are TRBV27 and TRBJ1-5; 12 bases are a match to TRBD1. The CDR3 totals 14 residues. Germline CDR1 reads MNHEY; CDR2 reads SMNVEV (reference sequence). V shed 6 bases, J shed 6 bases, and the junction held 3 bases outside the gene matches. The DNA of the CDR3 is TGTGCCAGCAGGGGACAGGGGGCACCTCAGCCCCAGCATTTT. The encoded protein is CASRGQGAPQPQHF.

V usage is TRBV11-2 and J usage is TRBJ2-7, with 8 bases lining up with TRBD1. The germline CDR1 and CDR2 sequences are SGHAT and FQNNGV. V dropped 6 bases and J dropped 2; count of bases not matched to a gene: 9. CDR3 size: 15 residues. The CDR3 protein is CASRSSGTGAYEQYF. The CDR3 nucleotides are TGTGCCAGCAGATCCTCCGGGACAGGAGCCTACGAGCAGTACTTC.

Comments on this clone: The identical CDR3 is also encoded by other nucleotide sequences in the sample. The chain employs TRBV27 and TRBJ2-7; maybe TRBD1 (5 bases). V lost 3 bases to trimming and J lost 1 base, with 7 bases between them. CDR1 and CDR2 from the germline V gene are MNHEY and SMNVEV (reference sequence). CDR3 length equals 13 residues. The CDR3 bases are TGTGCCAGCAGTTTCGACAGATCCTACGAGCAGTACTTC. Residues: CASSFDRSYEQYF.

The chain joins TRBV4-2 to TRBJ2-1, with 14 bases that match TRBD2. Germline lookup yields CDR1 LGHNA and CDR2 YNFKEQ. CDR3 length equals 19 residues. V was pared by 0 bases and J by 9 bases, with 13 bases of the junction left unmatched. For the CDR3, the DNA is TGTGCCAGCAGCCAAGATTCTGGGATGGGACTAGCGGGAGCAATTGAGCAGTTCTTC. It codes for CASSQDSGMGLAGAIEQFF.

CDR3 region: CASRTANEKLFF. CDR3 DNA: TGTGCCAGCCGGACAGCTAATGAAAAACTGTTTTTT. The gene calls are TRBV6-5 and TRBJ1-4; a possible D gene is TRBD1 (6 bases). The CDR3 runs to 12 residues. Trimming removed 8 bases from V and 3 bases from J, with 7 bases in between. Germline assignment: CDR1 MNHEY and CDR2 SVGAGI.